What follows describes a single TCR beta chain. A clone one base away is much larger, so this may be a read error. This record comes from a study of T cells in Graves' hyperthyroidism and ophthalmopathy. TCR beta CDR3 region amplification was performed from RNA transcripts. During a first-round RT-PCR of the TCR CDR3, the HTBI primer set was used. From the multiplex PCR reads, TCRdb called clonotypes with MiXCR, one entry per CDR3 protein. Altogether about 400,000 distinct CDR3 sequences are present, about 13% being singletons, with the ten largest covering 5.3%. CDR3 length equals 17 residues. Germline CDR1 is MDHEN and CDR2 is SYDVKM. The study enrolled patients aged 18 to 65 with newly diagnosed hyperthyroidism of under 2 months' duration.

The chain carries TRBV28 and TRBJ2-1; possible D gene TRBD1, 6 bases. The TCR comes from a young woman with Graves' hyperthyroidism. The sample was blood. The CDR3 loop is CACSSTGQRSSYNEQFF. The CDR3 bases are TGTGCCTGCAGTTCAACCGGACAGAGAAGCTCCTACAATGAGCAGTTCTTC.